This paragraph reports one TCR beta chain. With 0 bases removed from V and 3 bases from J, the gap between germline ends came to 9 bases. From germline, CDR1 is MNHEY and CDR2 SVGAGI. The length of the CDR3 is 14 residues. Some clones are missing from TCRdb's copy, which holds only in-frame ones; the method was immunoSEQ multiplex PCR. The sample has more than 40,000 clones; approximately 92% are singletons. The source of the sample is a study of T cell changes during pregnancy in multiple sclerosis. The receptor's source is a female donor with multiple sclerosis, enrolled in a pregnancy study. The genes are TRBV6-5 and TRBJ2-7; D is undetermined. The sequences come from CD4+ T cells from peripheral blood mononuclear cells, collected in the third trimester of pregnancy. The CDR3 sequence is CASSYSFLYYEQYF. CDR3 bases: TGTGCCAGCAGTTACTCGTTCCTTTACTACGAGCAGTACTTC.